This T cell receptor (beta chain) was sequenced for a study of shared clonotypes between healthy human individuals. Study details: Per-donor plates numbered three CD4 naive, three CD4 memory, two CD8 naive and one CD8 memory.

An even split of each subset's genomic DNA across several immunoSEQ plates was performed. Replicate PCRs from sorted subsets contained roughly 220 ng DNA, which is 31,000 or so T cell genomes. Assay: immunoSEQ multiplex PCR; the TCRdb copy retains only in-frame clones and omits some. The sample gives some 2.4 million clones, approximately 93% of which show up once; approximately 0.37% is in the top ten. The material sequenced was naive CD4+ T cells from PBMCs. Subset denoted: CD45RA+ positively selected. This clonotype was obtained from a man younger than 35 in good health. Some clones in this sample may be carry-over from other donors' samples.

The CDR3, as DNA: TGTGCCAGCAGACCAACCGGGACACCAGTTGGCGAGCAGTACTTC. Protein product: CASRPTGTPVGEQYF. V is TRBV5-4 and J is TRBJ2-7, with D possibly matching TRBD1 (6 bases). Per the germline V gene, CDR1 is SGHNT and CDR2 is YYREEE (reference sequence). V was pared by 5 bases and J by 6 bases, with 21 bases between. CDR3 size: 15 residues.